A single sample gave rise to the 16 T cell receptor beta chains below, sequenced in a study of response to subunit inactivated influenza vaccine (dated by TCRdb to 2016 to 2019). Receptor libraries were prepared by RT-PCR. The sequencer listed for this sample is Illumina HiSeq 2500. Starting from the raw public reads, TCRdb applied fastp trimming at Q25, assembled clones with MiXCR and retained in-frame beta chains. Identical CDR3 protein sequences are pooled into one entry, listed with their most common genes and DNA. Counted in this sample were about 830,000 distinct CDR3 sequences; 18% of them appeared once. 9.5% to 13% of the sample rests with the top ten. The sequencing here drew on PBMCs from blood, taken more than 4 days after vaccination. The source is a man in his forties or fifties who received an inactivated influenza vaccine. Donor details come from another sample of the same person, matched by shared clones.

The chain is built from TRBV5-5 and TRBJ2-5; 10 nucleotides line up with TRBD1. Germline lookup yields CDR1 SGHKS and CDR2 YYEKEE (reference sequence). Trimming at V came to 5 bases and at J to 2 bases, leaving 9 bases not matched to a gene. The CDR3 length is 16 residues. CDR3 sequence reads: CASRPGQGVGQETQYF. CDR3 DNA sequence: TGTGCCAGCAGGCCAGGACAGGGGGTAGGGCAAGAGACCCAGTACTTC.

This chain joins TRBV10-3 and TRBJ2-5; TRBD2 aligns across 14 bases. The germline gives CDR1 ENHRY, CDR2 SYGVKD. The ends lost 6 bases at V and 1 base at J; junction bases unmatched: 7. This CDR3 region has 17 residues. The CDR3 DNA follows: TGTGCCATCAGGGGGACTAGCGGGAGAGCCTCCCAAGAGACCCAGTACTTC. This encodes CAIRGTSGRASQETQYF.

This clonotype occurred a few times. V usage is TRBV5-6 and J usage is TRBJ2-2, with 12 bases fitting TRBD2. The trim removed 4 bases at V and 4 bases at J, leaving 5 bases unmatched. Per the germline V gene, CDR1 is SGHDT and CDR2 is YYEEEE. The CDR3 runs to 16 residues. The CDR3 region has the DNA TGTGCCAGCAGCCCACCGGGACTAGCGGGCACCGGGGAGCTGTTTTTT. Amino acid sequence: CASSPPGLAGTGELFF. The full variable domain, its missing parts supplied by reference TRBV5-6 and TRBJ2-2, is DAGVTQSPTHLIKTRGQQVTLRCSPKSGHDTVSWYQQALGQGPQFIFQYYEEEERQRGNFPDRFSGHQFPNYSSELNVNALLLGDSALYLCASSPPGLAGTGELFFGEGSRLTVL.

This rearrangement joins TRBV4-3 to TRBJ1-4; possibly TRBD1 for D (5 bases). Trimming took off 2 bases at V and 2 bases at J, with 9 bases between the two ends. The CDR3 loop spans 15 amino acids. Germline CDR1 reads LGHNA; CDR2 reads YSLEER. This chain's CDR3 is CASSQRQYTNEKLFF. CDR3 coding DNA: TGCGCCAGCAGCCAAAGACAGTACACTAATGAAAAACTGTTTTTT.

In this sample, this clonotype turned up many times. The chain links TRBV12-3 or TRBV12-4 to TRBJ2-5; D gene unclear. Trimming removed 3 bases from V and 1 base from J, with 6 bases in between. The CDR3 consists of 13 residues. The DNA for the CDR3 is TGTGCCAGCAGTTTCCCGCCCCAAGAGACCCAGTACTTC. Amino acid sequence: CASSFPPQETQYF.

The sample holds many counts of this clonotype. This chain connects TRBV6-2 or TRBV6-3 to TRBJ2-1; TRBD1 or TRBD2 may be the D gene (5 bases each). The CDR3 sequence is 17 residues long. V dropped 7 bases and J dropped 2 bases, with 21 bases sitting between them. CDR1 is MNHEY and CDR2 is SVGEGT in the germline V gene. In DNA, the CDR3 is TGTGCCAGCACTACCCGGGTAGGGACCTCCGCCTACAATGAGCAGTTCTTC. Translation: CASTTRVGTSAYNEQFF.

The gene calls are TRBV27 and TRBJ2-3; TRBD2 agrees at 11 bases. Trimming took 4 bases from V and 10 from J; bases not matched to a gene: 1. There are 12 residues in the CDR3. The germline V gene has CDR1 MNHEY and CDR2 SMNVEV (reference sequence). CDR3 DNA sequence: TGTGCCAGCAGTTCTAGCGGGAGGTCGCAGTATTTT. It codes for CASSSSGRSQYF.

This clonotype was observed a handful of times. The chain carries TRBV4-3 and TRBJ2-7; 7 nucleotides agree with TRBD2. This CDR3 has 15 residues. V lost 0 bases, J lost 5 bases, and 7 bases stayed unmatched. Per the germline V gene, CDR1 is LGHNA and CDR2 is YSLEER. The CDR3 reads CASSQEARGDHEQYF. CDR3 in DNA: TGCGCCAGCAGCCAAGAGGCTCGGGGGGACCACGAGCAGTACTTC.

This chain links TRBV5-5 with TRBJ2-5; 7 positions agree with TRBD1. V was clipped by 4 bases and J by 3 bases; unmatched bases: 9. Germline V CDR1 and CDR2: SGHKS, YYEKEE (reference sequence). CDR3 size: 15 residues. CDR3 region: CASSPPEGGEETQYF. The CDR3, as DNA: TGTGCCAGCAGCCCTCCCGAAGGGGGCGAAGAGACCCAGTACTTC.

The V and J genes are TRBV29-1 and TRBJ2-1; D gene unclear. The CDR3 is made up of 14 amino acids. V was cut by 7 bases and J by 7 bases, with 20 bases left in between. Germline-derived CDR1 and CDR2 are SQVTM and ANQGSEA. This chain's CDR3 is CSGAGLTARNEQFF. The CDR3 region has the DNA TGCAGCGGGGCCGGGTTGACGGCGAGGAATGAGCAGTTCTTC.

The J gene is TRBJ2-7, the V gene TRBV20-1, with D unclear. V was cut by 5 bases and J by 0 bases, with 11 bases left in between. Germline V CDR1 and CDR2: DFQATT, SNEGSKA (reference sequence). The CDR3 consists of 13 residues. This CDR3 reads CSARDVSSYEQYF. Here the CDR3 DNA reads TGCAGTGCTCGTGACGTGAGCTCCTACGAGCAGTACTTC.

DNA of the CDR3: TGTGCCAGCTCAGTGTCGGGGGGCTATGGCTACACCTTC. Encoded protein: CASSVSGGYGYTF. This chain connects TRBV18 to TRBJ1-2; possibly TRBD1 for D (5 bases). The germline V gene encodes CDR1 KGHSH and CDR2 LQKENI. The CDR3 is made up of 13 amino acids. V was clipped by 5 bases and J by 4 bases, with 11 bases between them.

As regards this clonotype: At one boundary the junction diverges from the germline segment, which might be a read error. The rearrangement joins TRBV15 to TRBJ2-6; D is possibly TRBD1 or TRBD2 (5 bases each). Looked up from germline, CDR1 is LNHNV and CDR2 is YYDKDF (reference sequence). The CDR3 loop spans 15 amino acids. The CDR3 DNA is TGTGCCGCCCACGAGGGCAGGGCTGGGGACAACGTCCTGACTTTC. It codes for CAAHEGRAGDNVLTF.

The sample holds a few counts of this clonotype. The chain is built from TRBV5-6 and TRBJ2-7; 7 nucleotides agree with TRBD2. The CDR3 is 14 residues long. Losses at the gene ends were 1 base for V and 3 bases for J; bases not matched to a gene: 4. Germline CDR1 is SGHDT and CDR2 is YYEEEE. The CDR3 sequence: CASSLPTGGYEQYF. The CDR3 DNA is TGTGCCAGCAGCTTGCCGACGGGGGGCTACGAGCAGTACTTC.

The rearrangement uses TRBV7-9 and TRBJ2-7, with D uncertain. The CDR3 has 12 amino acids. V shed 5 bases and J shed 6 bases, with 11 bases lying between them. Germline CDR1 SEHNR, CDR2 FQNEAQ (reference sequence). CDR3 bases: TGTGCCAGCAGCGCACTTCTTGCCGAGCAGTACTTC. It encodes CASSALLAEQYF.

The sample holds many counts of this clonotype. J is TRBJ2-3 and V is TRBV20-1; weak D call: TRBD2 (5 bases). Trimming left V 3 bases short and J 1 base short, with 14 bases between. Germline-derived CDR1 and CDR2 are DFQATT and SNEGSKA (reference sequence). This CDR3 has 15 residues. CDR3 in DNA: TGCAGTGCTAGTGGCGTCCGGGGTGGCACAGATACGCAGTATTTT. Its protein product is CSASGVRGGTDTQYF.